These 28 T cell receptor beta chains were all obtained from the same sample, sequenced in a study of T cell changes during pregnancy in multiple sclerosis. Assay used: immunoSEQ multiplex PCR; TCRdb lists only in-frame clones, some missing. The sample contains tens of thousands of clones, roughly 90% of which appear only once. Specimen: CD4+ T cells from peripheral blood mononuclear cells, collected in the third trimester of pregnancy. These receptors all stem from a female donor in good health, enrolled as a control in a pregnancy study.

The chain recombines TRBV5-1 with TRBJ1-1, with a possible D match to TRBD1 (5 bases). Trimming cost V 2 bases and J 5 bases, with 10 bases left between them. Germline values: CDR1 SGHRS, CDR2 YFSETQ. The CDR3 spans 13 residues. The CDR3 coding sequence is TGCGCCAGCAGCTTAAGGGGAACAACTGAAGCTTTCTTT. This sequence encodes CASSLRGTTEAFF.

The rearrangement uses TRBV18 and TRBJ1-2, with unresolved D. The V end was cut by 4 bases, the J end by 4 bases, with 16 bases between. Germline V lookup: CDR1 KGHSH, CDR2 LQKENI. This CDR3 comprises 15 residues. CDR3 region: CASSRPASGGYGYTF. Here the CDR3 DNA reads TGTGCCAGCTCACGACCAGCGTCCGGAGGCTATGGCTACACCTTC.

J is TRBJ1-4 and V is TRBV28, with TRBD1 matching over 8 bases. V shed 6 bases and J 7 bases; nucleotides not matched to a gene: 7. Germline assignment: CDR1 MDHEN and CDR2 SYDVKM. This CDR3 has 14 amino acids. The CDR3 nucleotides are TGTGCCAGCAGCCTCGGACAGGGCTTTGAAAAACTGTTTTTT. It specifies CASSLGQGFEKLFF.

The rearrangement joins TRBV21-1 to TRBJ2-5; the D call in the table, TRBD2, was not verified against the DNA. TRBV21-1 is a pseudogene segment. The CDR3 is made up of 14 amino acids. The CDR3 region is CASSNWRNEETQYF. CDR3 sequence (DNA): TGTGCCAGCAGCAACTGGAGGAACGAAGAGACCCAGTACTTC.

The CDR3 loop reads CASSQALRQGYEQYF. DNA for the CDR3: TGCGCCAGCAGCCAAGCCCTCCGACAGGGCTACGAGCAGTACTTC. V usage is TRBV4-3 and J usage is TRBJ2-7; TRBD1 matches at 7 bases. V gave up 1 base and J gave up 3 bases; unmatched junction bases: 6. The CDR3 has 15 amino acids. Germline loops: CDR1 LGHNA, CDR2 YSLEER.

The chain carries TRBV12-5 and TRBJ2-1, with 9 nucleotides matching TRBD1. The CDR3 loop spans 16 amino acids. Germline lookup yields CDR1 LGHNT and CDR2 FRNRAP. V lost 7 bases and J lost 6; bases outside the gene matches: 13. CDR3 coding DNA: TGTGCTAGTGCCCCTTGGTCCGGGACAGGGCGCAATGAGCAGTTCTTC. Its translation: CASAPWSGTGRNEQFF.

This chain links TRBV11-3 with TRBJ1-6; weak D call: TRBD1 (6 bases). The germline V and J ends were trimmed by 1 base and 11 bases, with 18 bases remaining between them. Germline CDR1 is SGHNT and CDR2 is YENEEA. The CDR3 loop spans 16 amino acids. The CDR3 DNA reads as TGTGCCAGCAGCTTAGCCCCCTCGACAGGTCGGGCACCCCTCCACTTT. It codes for CASSLAPSTGRAPLHF.

This chain links TRBV5-1 with TRBJ1-2; 7 bases fit TRBD1. Germline V gives CDR1 SGHRS, CDR2 YFSETQ. CDR3 length: 12 residues. The V gene end was trimmed by 2 bases and the J gene end by 8 bases; junction bases not matched to a gene: 3. The CDR3 is CASSLDREGYTF. The CDR3 bases are TGCGCCAGCAGCTTAGACAGGGAAGGCTACACCTTC.

CDR3 sequence reads: CASSLHRVEQPQHF. CDR3 DNA sequence: TGTGCCAGCAGCCTTCACAGGGTTGAGCAGCCCCAGCATTTT. This sequence joins TRBV7-2 and TRBJ1-5, with a weak D call TRBD1 (6 bases). V gave up 5 bases and J gave up 7 bases, with 15 bases separating them. CDR3 length: 14 amino acids. CDR1 and CDR2 (germline): SGHTA, FQGNSA.

Concerning this clone itself: The sample contains more than one DNA sequence encoding this CDR3. The DNA of the CDR3 is TGTGCCAGCTCAAGGACAGGGCGGAATGAGCAGTTCTTC. Protein product: CASSRTGRNEQFF. This chain joins TRBV18 and TRBJ2-1, with 8 bases that match TRBD1. The CDR3 is made up of 13 amino acids. Germline-derived CDR1 and CDR2 are KGHSH and LQKENI. The ends lost 5 bases at V and 7 bases at J; junction bases unmatched: 4.

The rearrangement links TRBV7-3 to TRBJ2-1; D perhaps matches TRBD1 (5 bases). The V end lost 4 bases, the J end lost 1 base, and 11 bases lay between the germline ends. CDR1 SGHTA and CDR2 FQGTGA come from the germline V gene. The CDR3 contains 15 residues. The DNA of the CDR3 is TGTGCCAGCAGCTCCGAAGGGGCGTCCTACAATGAGCAGTTCTTC. This encodes CASSSEGASYNEQFF.

The rearrangement joins TRBV14 to TRBJ1-6, with D maybe TRBD1 (5 bases). Trimming took 4 bases from V and 9 from J, leaving 7 bases between them. CDR1 SGHDN and CDR2 FVKESK come from the germline V gene. The CDR3 is made up of 12 amino acids. The CDR3 here is CASSPQGSPLHF. The CDR3 coding sequence is TGTGCCAGCAGCCCCCAGGGTTCACCCCTCCACTTT.

The chain employs TRBV5-1 and TRBJ2-2; 7 nucleotides match TRBD1. Germline V gene lookup returns CDR1 SGHRS and CDR2 YFSETQ. The trim removed 3 bases at V and 5 bases at J, leaving 4 bases unmatched. The CDR3 runs 14 residues. The CDR3 nucleotides read TGCGCCAGCAGCTCAGTGACAGGGACCGGGGAGCTGTTTTTT. It codes for CASSSVTGTGELFF.

V and J are TRBV13 and TRBJ2-7; possible D gene TRBD2, 6 bases. The CDR3 has 15 amino acids. Per the germline V gene, CDR1 is PRHDT and CDR2 is FYEKMQ (reference sequence). V lost 7 bases to trimming and J lost 3 bases, with 19 bases between them. CDR3 coding DNA: TGTGCCAGCATCCGAATGGGAGGTGGTCGCTACGAGCAGTACTTC. This sequence encodes CASIRMGGGRYEQYF.

The chain links TRBV5-4 to TRBJ2-1; 8 bases line up with TRBD2. V lost 3 bases to trimming and J lost 8 bases; unmatched junction nucleotides: 16. The CDR3 is 17 residues long. Germline-derived CDR1 and CDR2 are SGHNT and YYREEE (reference sequence). The CDR3 sequence: CASSYPTGGGYRDEQFF. As DNA, the CDR3 is TGTGCCAGCAGCTATCCCACGGGCGGGGGGTATCGCGATGAGCAGTTCTTC.

V and J are TRBV2 and TRBJ2-5, with unresolved D. Germline values: CDR1 SNHLY, CDR2 FYNNEI. V was shortened by 6 bases and J by 4 bases, with 6 bases between the two germline ends. This CDR3 is 11 amino acids long. CDR3 coding DNA: TGTGCCAGCAGCCTCAGAGAGACCCAGTACTTC. It is translated as CASSLRETQYF.

This clone was observed a handful of times. The chain couples TRBV30 to TRBJ1-4; possible D gene TRBD1, 5 bases. The CDR3 loop spans 12 amino acids. Trimming shortened V by 5 bases and J by 6 bases, and 10 bases separated the two germline ends. The germline V gene has CDR1 GTSNPN and CDR2 SVGIG (reference sequence). DNA of the CDR3: TGTGCCTGGGGGCCCAGGGATGAAAAACTGTTTTTT. Translating it yields CAWGPRDEKLFF.

The J gene is TRBJ1-4, the V gene TRBV19, with unresolved D. Per the germline V gene, CDR1 is LNHDA and CDR2 is SQIVND (reference sequence). CDR3 size: 14 residues. The germline V and J ends were trimmed by 2 bases and 5 bases, with 9 bases remaining between them. DNA of the CDR3: TGTGCCAGTAGTATATGGCAGATGAATGAAAAACTGTTTTTT. Translated, it gives CASSIWQMNEKLFF.

This chain uses TRBV4-2 with TRBJ2-3; TRBD2 aligns across 11 bases. In germline, CDR1 is LGHNA, CDR2 YNFKEQ. Trimming at V came to 3 bases and at J to 6 bases, leaving 5 bases not matched to a gene. The CDR3 length is 15 residues. Here the CDR3 reads CASSQEGLADDTQYF. CDR3 DNA sequence: TGTGCCAGCAGCCAGGAGGGACTAGCGGATGATACGCAGTATTTT.

The chain combines TRBV10-3 with TRBJ1-1; D not certain. The CDR3 has 16 amino acids. Trimming removed 8 bases from V and 2 bases from J, with 21 bases in between. Germline-derived CDR1 and CDR2 are ENHRY and SYGVKD. This CDR3 is CAIGEWAANTNTEAFF. CDR3 coding DNA: TGTGCCATCGGCGAGTGGGCAGCAAACACCAACACTGAAGCTTTCTTT.

The chain carries TRBV5-6 and TRBJ1-2; D remains unclear. This CDR3 has 14 residues. V was cut by 4 bases and J by 0 bases, with 10 bases left in between. The germline V gene has CDR1 SGHDT and CDR2 YYEEEE. The CDR3, as DNA: TGTGCCAGCAGCCAGGAAAGAACTAACTATGGCTACACCTTC. Amino acid sequence: CASSQERTNYGYTF.

The chain has TRBV28 and TRBJ2-7; 7 bases fit TRBD1. The germline CDR1 and CDR2 sequences are MDHEN and SYDVKM. The CDR3 covers 14 residues. With 4 bases clipped from V and 4 bases from J, the junction kept 7 bases outside the gene matches. CDR3 region: CASSSGQVDYEQYF. CDR3 DNA sequence: TGTGCCAGCAGTTCAGGACAGGTCGATTACGAGCAGTACTTC.

The genes are TRBV2 and TRBJ1-2, with 9 nucleotides matching TRBD1. The V segment lost 7 bases and the J segment 6 bases; nucleotides outside the gene matches: 6. This CDR3 is built from 13 residues. Per germline, CDR1 SNHLY and CDR2 FYNNEI. The CDR3 spells CASKGQGIHGYTF. The CDR3 DNA reads TGTGCCAGCAAGGGACAGGGCATACATGGCTACACCTTC.

The J gene is TRBJ2-2, the V gene TRBV5-8, with 7 bases matching TRBD1. The CDR3 length is 20 residues. The V gene's germline CDR1 is SGHTS and CDR2 YDEGEE. V lost 0 bases to trimming and J lost 0 bases; unmatched junction nucleotides: 14. CDR3 bases: TGTGCCAGCAGCTTGGTTCTGGGTTTTGCCGGGACAGCGAACACCGGGGAGCTGTTTTTT. As protein: CASSLVLGFAGTANTGELFF.

This rearrangement joins TRBV7-9 to TRBJ1-1; TRBD1 agrees at 8 bases. Germline V lookup: CDR1 SEHNR, CDR2 FQNEAQ (reference sequence). This CDR3 is 18 amino acids long. The junction had 11 bases not matched to a gene; V was cut back by 2 bases and J by 0 bases. CDR3 DNA sequence: TGTGCCAGCAGCTTAAACTCGCGCCAGGGGGCGGTGAACACTGAAGCTTTCTTT. Amino acid sequence: CASSLNSRQGAVNTEAFF.

The chain employs TRBV15 and TRBJ2-2; maybe TRBD2 (5 bases). V shed 0 bases and J shed 7 bases, with 12 bases lying between them. The CDR3 covers 15 residues. Germline assignment: CDR1 LNHNV and CDR2 YYDKDF (reference sequence). Here the CDR3 reads CATSRDSGSGGELFF. The CDR3 coding sequence is TGTGCCACCAGCAGAGATTCGGGGTCGGGCGGGGAGCTGTTTTTT. The whole variable domain, remainder taken from reference TRBV15 and TRBJ2-2, is DAMVIQNPRYQVTQFGKPVTLSCSQTLNHNVMYWYQQKSSQAPKLLFHYYDKDFNNEADTPDNFQSRRPNTSFCFLDIRSPGLGDTAMYLCATSRDSGSGGELFFGEGSRLTVL.

This clone has a single count. V and J are TRBV19 and TRBJ1-2; D may be TRBD1 (5 bases). With 3 bases removed from V and 4 bases from J, the gap between germline ends came to 15 bases. Germline V gives CDR1 LNHDA, CDR2 SQIVND (reference sequence). The CDR3 loop spans 15 amino acids. The CDR3 region is CASSIPGVGSYGYTF. CDR3 nucleotides: TGTGCCAGTAGTATTCCGGGGGTCGGGAGCTATGGCTACACCTTC.

This sequence joins TRBV30 and TRBJ2-1, with 7 bases identical to TRBD1. CDR1 GTSNPN and CDR2 SVGIG come from the germline V gene (reference sequence). With V trimmed by 2 bases and J by 4 bases, 2 bases remained unmatched. CDR3 length: 13 amino acids. The CDR3 loop is CAWSRGQYNEQFF. The CDR3 nucleotides read TGTGCCTGGAGTCGGGGACAGTACAATGAGCAGTTCTTC. The whole variable domain, filled in from reference TRBV30 and TRBJ2-1, reads SQTIHQWPATLVQPVGSPLSLECTVEGTSNPNLYWYRQAAGRGLQLLFYSVGIGQISSEVPQNLSASRPQDRQFILSSKKLLLSDSGFYLCAWSRGQYNEQFFGPGTRLTVL.